In its sample, the clone carrying this TCR beta chain was seen many times. The data were obtained in a study of blood T cell repertoires in COVID-19. Germline V gives CDR1 KGHSH, CDR2 LQKENI. The CDR3 consists of 15 residues. Between the trimmed V and J ends, which lost 3 bases and 1 base, there was a span of 12 bases. Authors' data handling: Amplification of reference gene primers was used by the study to estimate nucleated cell counts. Repertoires were generated with immunoSEQ multiplex PCR, while TCRdb's copy carries only in-frame clones and drops some. V and J calls and clone size follow that table, whereas D and trimming were derived from the DNA. The repertoire holds about 500,000 clones, with approximately 91% as singletons. During active infection, Seattle patients enrolled and were then monitored through disease.

The V gene is TRBV18, the J gene TRBJ1-1; D is perhaps TRBD1 (5 bases). Sequenced material: peripheral blood. The origin of this receptor is a woman in her fifties or sixties with COVID-19, enrolled during active disease. CDR3 sequence reads: CASSPRQTPNTEAFF. The CDR3 nucleotides are TGTGCCAGCTCACCCCGACAGACGCCGAACACTGAAGCTTTCTTT.